This T cell receptor (beta chain) was sequenced during a study of T-cell reconstitution after alpha-beta-depleted transplantation in children. The V gene's germline CDR1 is SEHNR and CDR2 FQNEAQ (reference sequence). This CDR3 spans 16 amino acids. With V trimmed by 1 base and J by 6 bases, 6 bases remained unmatched. This clonotype was observed at least ten times. Unique molecular identifiers were incorporated when the TCRbeta library was constructed. Each CDR3 protein is one row after TCRdb ran MiXCR on the PCR reads. The repertoire holds around 340,000 distinct CDR3 sequences, with more than 10% as singletons.

Sequences were derived from PBMCs, sampled from the stem cell graft. The origin of this receptor is a human donor who donated a stem cell graft to a child with Fanconi anemia. The chain employs TRBV7-9 and TRBJ1-1; TRBD1 aligns across 12 bases. For the CDR3, the DNA is TGTGCCAGCAGCTTAGTCGGGACAGGGGGCCGAGCTGAAGCTTTCTTT. Amino acid sequence: CASSLVGTGGRAEAFF.